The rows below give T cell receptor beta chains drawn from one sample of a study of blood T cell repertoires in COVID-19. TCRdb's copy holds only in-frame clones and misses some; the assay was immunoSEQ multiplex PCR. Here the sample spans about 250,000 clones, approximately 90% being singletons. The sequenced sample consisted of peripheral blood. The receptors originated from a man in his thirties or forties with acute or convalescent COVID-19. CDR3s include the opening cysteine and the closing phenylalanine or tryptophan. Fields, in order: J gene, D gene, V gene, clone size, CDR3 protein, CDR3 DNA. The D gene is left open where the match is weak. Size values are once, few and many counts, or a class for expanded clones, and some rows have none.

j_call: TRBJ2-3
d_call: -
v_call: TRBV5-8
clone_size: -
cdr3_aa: CASSFRAPLGTDTQYF
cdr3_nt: TGTGCCAGCAGCTTCAGGGCCCCGTTGGGTACAGATACGCAGTATTTT

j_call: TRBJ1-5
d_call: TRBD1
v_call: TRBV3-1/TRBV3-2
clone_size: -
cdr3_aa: CASSYGTASQPQHF
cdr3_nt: TGTGCCAGCAGCTATGGGACAGCGTCACAGCCCCAGCATTTT

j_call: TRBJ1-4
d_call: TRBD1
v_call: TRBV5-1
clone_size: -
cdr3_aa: CASSLDGQGRDEKLFF
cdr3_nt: TGCGCCAGCAGCTTGGATGGACAGGGACGGGATGAAAAACTGTTTTTT

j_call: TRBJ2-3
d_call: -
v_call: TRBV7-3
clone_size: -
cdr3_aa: CASSPRGFKTSTDTQYF
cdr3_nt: TGTGCCAGCAGCCCGAGGGGGTTCAAAACTAGCACAGATACGCAGTATTTT

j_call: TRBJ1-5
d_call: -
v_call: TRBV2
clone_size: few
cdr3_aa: CASSVTGDSNQPQHF
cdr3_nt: TGTGCCAGCAGTGTGACAGGAGATAGCAATCAGCCCCAGCATTTT

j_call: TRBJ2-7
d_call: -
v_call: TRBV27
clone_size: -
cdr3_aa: CASSFSSSYEQYF
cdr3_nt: TGTGCCAGCAGTTTCTCCAGCTCCTACGAGCAGTACTTC

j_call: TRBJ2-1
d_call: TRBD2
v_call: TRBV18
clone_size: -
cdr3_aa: CASSPLGTSGRNEQFF
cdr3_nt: TGTGCCAGCTCCCCCTTAGGAACTAGCGGGAGGAATGAGCAGTTCTTC

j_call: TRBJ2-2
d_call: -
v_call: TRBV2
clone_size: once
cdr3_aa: CASGQNRNTGELFF
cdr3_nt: TGTGCCAGCGGACAGAATAGGAACACCGGGGAGCTGTTTTTT

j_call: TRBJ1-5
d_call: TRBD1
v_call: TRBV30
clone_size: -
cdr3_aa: CAWSVSSGQVNQPQHF
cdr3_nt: TGTGCCTGGAGTGTAAGCTCGGGACAGGTGAATCAGCCCCAGCATTTT

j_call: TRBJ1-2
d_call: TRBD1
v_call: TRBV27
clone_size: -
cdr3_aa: CASSPGTGGFNYGYTF
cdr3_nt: TGTGCCAGCAGTCCCGGGACAGGGGGCTTCAACTATGGCTACACCTTC

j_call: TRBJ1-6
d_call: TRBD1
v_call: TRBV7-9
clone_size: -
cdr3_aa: CASSPTGAYNSPLHF
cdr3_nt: TGTGCCAGCAGCCCGACAGGGGCCTATAATTCACCCCTCCACTTT

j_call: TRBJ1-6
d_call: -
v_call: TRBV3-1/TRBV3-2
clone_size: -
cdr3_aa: CASSLDKSPLHF
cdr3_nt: TGTGCCAGCAGCCTGGACAAATCACCCCTCCACTTT

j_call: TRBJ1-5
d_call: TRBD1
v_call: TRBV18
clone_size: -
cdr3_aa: CASSPGGQGAFRGQPQHF
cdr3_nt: TGTGCCAGCTCACCAGGCGGCCAGGGGGCATTCCGAGGTCAGCCCCAGCATTTT

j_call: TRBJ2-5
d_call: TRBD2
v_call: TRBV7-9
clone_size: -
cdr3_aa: CASSLSSGGDQETQYF
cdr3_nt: TGTGCCAGCAGCTTATCCAGCGGGGGGGATCAAGAGACCCAGTACTTC

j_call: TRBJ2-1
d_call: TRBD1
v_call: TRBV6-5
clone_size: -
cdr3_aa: CASSYRTTGGKGEQFF
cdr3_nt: TGTGCCAGCAGTTACCGGACTACAGGGGGCAAGGGTGAGCAGTTCTTC

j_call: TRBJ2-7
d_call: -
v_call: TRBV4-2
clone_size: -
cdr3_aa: CASSQDRHTYEQYF
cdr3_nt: TGTGCCAGCAGCCAAGATCGACACACCTACGAGCAGTACTTC

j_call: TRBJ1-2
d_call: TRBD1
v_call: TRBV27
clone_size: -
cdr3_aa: CASSWTGNNYGYTF
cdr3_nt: TGTGCCAGCAGCTGGACAGGGAATAACTATGGCTACACCTTC

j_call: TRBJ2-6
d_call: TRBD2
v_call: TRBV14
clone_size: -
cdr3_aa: CASSQGLAGSSGANVLTF
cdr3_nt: TGTGCCAGCAGCCAAGGTCTAGCGGGGAGCTCTGGGGCCAACGTCCTGACTTTC

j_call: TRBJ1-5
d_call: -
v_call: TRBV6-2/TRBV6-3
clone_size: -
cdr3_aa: CASSYSTPGGAQHF
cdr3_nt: TGTGCCAGCAGTTACTCGACCCCGGGGGGGGCCCAGCATTTT

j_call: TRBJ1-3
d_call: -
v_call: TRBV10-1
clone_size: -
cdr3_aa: CASSESLERGNTIYF
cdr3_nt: TGCGCCAGCAGTGAGTCGCTGGAGAGGGGAAACACCATATATTTT

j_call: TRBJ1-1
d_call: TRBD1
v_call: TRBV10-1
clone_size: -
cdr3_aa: CASSTGGPEVAFF
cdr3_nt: TGCGCCAGCAGTACAGGGGGCCCGGAGGTAGCTTTCTTT

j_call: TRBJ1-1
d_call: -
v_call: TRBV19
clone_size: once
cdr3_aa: CASTSIRGTEAFF
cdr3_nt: TGTGCCAGTACCTCCATCCGGGGCACTGAAGCTTTCTTT

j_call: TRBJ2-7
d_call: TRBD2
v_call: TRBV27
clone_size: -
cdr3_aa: CATEKLGGLAGLSSYEQYF
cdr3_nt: TGTGCCACCGAAAAACTCGGGGGGCTAGCGGGATTAAGCTCCTACGAGCAGTACTTC

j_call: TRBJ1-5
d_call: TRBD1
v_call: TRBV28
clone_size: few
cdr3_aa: CASSIQGSVQPQHF
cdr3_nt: TGTGCCAGCAGTATACAGGGGTCGGTTCAGCCCCAGCATTTT

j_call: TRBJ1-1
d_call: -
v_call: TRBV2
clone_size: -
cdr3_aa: CASKGQGTGTEAFF
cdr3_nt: TGTGCCAGCAAGGGGCAGGGGACCGGCACTGAAGCTTTCTTT

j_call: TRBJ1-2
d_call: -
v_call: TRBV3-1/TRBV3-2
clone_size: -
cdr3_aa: CASSPFGVGGVNGYTF
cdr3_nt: TGTGCCAGCAGCCCATTTGGGGTAGGGGGAGTAAACGGCTACACCTTC

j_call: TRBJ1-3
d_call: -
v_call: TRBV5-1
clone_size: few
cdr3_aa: CASSPEGNTIYF
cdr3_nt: TGCGCCAGCAGCCCCGAGGGAAACACCATATATTTT

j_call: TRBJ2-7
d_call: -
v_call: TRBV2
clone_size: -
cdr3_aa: CASWGGGEPDEQYF
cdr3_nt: TGTGCCAGCTGGGGAGGGGGTGAGCCCGACGAGCAGTACTTC

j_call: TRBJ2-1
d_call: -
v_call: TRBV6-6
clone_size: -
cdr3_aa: CASSPYTGTRRWNEQFF
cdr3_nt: TGTGCCAGCAGTCCCTACACCGGTACTAGGAGATGGAATGAGCAGTTCTTC

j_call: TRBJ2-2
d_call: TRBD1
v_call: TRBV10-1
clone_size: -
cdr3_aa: CASSGQLTGELFF
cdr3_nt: TGCGCCAGTTCGGGACAGCTCACCGGGGAGCTGTTTTTT

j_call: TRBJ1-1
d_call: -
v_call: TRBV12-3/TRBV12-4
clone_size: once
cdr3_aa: CASSYLSAEAFF
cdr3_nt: TGTGCCAGCAGTTACCTGAGCGCTGAAGCTTTCTTT

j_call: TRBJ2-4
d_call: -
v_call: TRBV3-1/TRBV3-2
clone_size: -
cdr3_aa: CASSHTRNIQYF
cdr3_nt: TGTGCCAGCAGCCACACTAGAAACATTCAGTACTTC

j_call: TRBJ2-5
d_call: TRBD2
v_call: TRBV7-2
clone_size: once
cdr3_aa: CASSFGGASETQYF
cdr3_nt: TGTGCCAGCAGCTTCGGGGGGGCCAGTGAGACCCAGTACTTC

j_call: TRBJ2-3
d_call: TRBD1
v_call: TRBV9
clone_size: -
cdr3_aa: CASGQGGSTDTQYF
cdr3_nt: TGTGCCAGTGGACAGGGGGGTAGCACAGATACGCAGTATTTT

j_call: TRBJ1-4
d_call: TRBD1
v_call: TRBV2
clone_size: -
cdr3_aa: CASSVTGVGEKLFF
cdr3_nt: TGTGCCAGCAGCGTGACAGGGGTTGGGGAAAAACTGTTTTTT

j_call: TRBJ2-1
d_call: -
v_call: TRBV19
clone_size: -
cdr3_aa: CASTWGRSSYNEQFF
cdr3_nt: TGTGCCAGTACATGGGGCAGGAGCTCCTACAATGAGCAGTTCTTC

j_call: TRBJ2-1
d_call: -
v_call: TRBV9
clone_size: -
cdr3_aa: CASSVEGTLSYNEQFF
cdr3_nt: TGTGCCAGCAGCGTAGAGGGGACACTGTCCTACAATGAGCAGTTCTTC

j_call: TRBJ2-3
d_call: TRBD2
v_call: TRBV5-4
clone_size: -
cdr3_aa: CASSPRRLAGDTQYF
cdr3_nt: TGTGCCAGCAGCCCCCGGCGGCTAGCGGGAGATACGCAGTATTTT

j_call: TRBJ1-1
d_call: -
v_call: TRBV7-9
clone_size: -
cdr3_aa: CASSSGGRNLRAFF
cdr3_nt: TGTGCCAGCAGCTCCGGGGGGAGGAACCTGAGAGCTTTCTTT

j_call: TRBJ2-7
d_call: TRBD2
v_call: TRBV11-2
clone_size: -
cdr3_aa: CASSARLASSYEQYF
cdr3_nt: TGTGCCAGCAGCGCCCGACTAGCGAGCTCCTACGAGCAGTACTTC

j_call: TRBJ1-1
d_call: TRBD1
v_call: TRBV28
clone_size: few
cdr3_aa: CAIPPQGAAFF
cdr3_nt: TGTGCCATTCCTCCGCAGGGGGCGGCTTTCTTT

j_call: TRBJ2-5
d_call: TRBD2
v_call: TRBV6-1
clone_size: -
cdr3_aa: CASSDILAASGIETQYF
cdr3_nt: TGTGCCAGCAGTGATATACTAGCGGCTTCGGGAATAGAGACCCAGTACTTC

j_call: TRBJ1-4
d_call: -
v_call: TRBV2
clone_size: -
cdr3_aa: CASSGRGRGFEKLFF
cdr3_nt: TGTGCCAGCAGTGGACGGGGCAGGGGCTTCGAAAAACTGTTTTTT

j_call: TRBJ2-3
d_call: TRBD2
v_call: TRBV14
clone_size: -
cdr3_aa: CASSPGFLAGAVDTQYF
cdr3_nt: TGTGCCAGCAGCCCAGGGTTTCTAGCGGGAGCGGTAGATACGCAGTATTTT

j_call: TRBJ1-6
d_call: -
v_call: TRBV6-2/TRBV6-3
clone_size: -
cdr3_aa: CASSYGLGGQYNSPLHF
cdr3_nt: TGTGCCAGCAGTTACGGCCTTGGGGGCCAATATAATTCACCCCTCCACTTT

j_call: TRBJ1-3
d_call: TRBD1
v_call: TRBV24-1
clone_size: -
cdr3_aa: CATSPTGVGNTIYF
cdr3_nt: TGTGCCACCAGCCCGACAGGGGTCGGAAACACCATATATTTT

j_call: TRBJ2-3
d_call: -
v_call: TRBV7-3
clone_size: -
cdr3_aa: CASSFGWTDTQYF
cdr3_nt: TGTGCCAGCAGCTTTGGCTGGACAGATACGCAGTATTTT

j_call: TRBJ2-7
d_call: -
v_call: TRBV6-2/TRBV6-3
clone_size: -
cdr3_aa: CASSYRPSVPGSEQYF
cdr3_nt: TGTGCCAGCAGTTATCGGCCGTCGGTGCCGGGGAGCGAGCAGTACTTC

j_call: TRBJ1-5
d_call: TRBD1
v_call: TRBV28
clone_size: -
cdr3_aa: CATSGTGKGNSNQPQHF
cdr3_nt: TGTGCCACTAGTGGGACAGGGAAGGGGAATAGCAATCAGCCCCAGCATTTT

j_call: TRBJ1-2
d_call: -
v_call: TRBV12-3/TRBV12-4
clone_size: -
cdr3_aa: CASSPRIPDGYTF
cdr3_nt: TGTGCCAGCAGTCCGCGGATACCCGATGGCTACACCTTC

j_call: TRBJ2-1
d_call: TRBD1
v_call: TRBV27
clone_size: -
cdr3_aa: CASSLSRGSYNEQFF
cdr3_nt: TGTGCCAGCAGTTTAAGCAGGGGGTCCTACAATGAGCAGTTCTTC

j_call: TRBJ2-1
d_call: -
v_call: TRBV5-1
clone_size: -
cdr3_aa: CASSLAQGSYNEQFF
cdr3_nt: TGCGCCAGCAGCTTGGCCCAGGGCTCCTACAATGAGCAGTTCTTC